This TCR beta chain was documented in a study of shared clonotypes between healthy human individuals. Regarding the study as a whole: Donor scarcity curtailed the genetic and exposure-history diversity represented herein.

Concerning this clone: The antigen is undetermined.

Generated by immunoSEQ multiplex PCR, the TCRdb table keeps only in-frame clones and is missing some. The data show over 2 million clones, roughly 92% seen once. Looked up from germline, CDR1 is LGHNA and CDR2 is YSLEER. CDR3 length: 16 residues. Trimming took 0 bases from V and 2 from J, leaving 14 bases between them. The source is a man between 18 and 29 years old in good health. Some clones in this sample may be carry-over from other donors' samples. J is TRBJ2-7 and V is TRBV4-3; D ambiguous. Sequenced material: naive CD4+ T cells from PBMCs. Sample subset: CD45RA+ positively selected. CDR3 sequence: CASSQEGSRVTYEQYF. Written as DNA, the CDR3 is TGCGCCAGCAGCCAAGAGGGCAGCCGGGTAACCTACGAGCAGTACTTC.